Listed here are 21 T cell receptor beta chains from one sample, sequenced in a study of blood T cells in healthy people across ages. Together with a sample-barcoded 5' primer, a J-beta primer mix was included in a second PCR lasting roughly 6 to 12 cycles. TCRdb used MiXCR to reprocess the 5' RACE reads, holding one entry per CDR3 protein. The sample carries around 700,000 distinct CDR3 sequences, approximately 25% recorded once. This sample also belongs to another study, concerning T cells of mothers and their children.

Sequencing was carried out using blood. These receptors were collected from a boy younger than 18 in good health.

This chain connects TRBV11-3 to TRBJ2-5; perhaps TRBD2 as D (6 bases). This CDR3 comprises 14 residues. The V gene's germline CDR1 is SGHNT and CDR2 YENEEA. V was shortened by 5 bases and J by 5 bases, with 15 bases between the two germline ends. The CDR3 loop reads CASSHGEDEETQYF. The CDR3 nucleotides are TGTGCCAGCAGCCATGGGGAGGATGAGGAGACCCAGTACTTC.

V usage is TRBV7-2 and J usage is TRBJ1-4, with a possible D match to TRBD1 (5 bases). The germline CDR1 and CDR2 sequences are SGHTA and FQGNSA. This CDR3 has 14 residues. Trimming left V 3 bases short and J 4 bases short, with 9 bases between. The CDR3 nucleotides are TGTGCCAGCAGCTTTGACAGATTTAATGAAAAACTGTTTTTT. It is translated as CASSFDRFNEKLFF.

This clonotype was seen a handful of times. The chain links TRBV7-3 to TRBJ2-3, with TRBD2 as a possible D gene (8 bases). The V gene lost 9 bases and the J gene lost 2 bases, with 15 bases spanning the gap. Per the germline V gene, CDR1 is SGHTA and CDR2 is FQGTGA. The CDR3 runs 14 residues. For the CDR3, the DNA is TGTGCCAGGGGACAGCGGGGGACCACAGATACGCAGTATTTT. This sequence encodes CARGQRGTTDTQYF. Complete variable domain (other parts from reference TRBV7-3 and TRBJ2-3): GAGVSQTPSNKVTEKGKYVELRCDPISGHTALYWYRQSLGQGPEFLIYFQGTGAADDSGLPNDRFFAVRPEGSVSTLKIQRTERGDSAVYLCARGQRGTTDTQYFGPGTRLTVL.

V is TRBV3-1 and J is TRBJ2-5, with TRBD2 matching over 9 bases. CDR3 length: 16 amino acids. J lost 0 bases, V lost 6 bases, and 8 bases had no gene match. Germline V gene sequence: CDR1 LGHDT, CDR2 YNNKEL (reference sequence). The CDR3 region has the DNA TGTGCCAGCAGTCATTTAGCGGGGGCCAACCAAGAGACCCAGTACTTC. Translated: CASSHLAGANQETQYF.

This clonotype has just a few counts. The chain carries TRBV29-1 and TRBJ2-5, with D perhaps matching TRBD2 (6 bases). Deletions cut 3 bases from V and 4 bases from J, with 12 bases between. CDR3 length equals 13 residues. CDR1 and CDR2 from the germline V gene are SQVTM and ANQGSEA. The CDR3 sequence is CSVEETGGETQYF. The CDR3 DNA follows: TGCAGCGTTGAGGAGACCGGGGGAGAGACCCAGTACTTC.

The chain recombines TRBV7-2 with TRBJ2-5; D possibly corresponds to TRBD2 (6 bases). The J call may be in error: the DNA end matches TRBJ2-1 better. The V gene's germline CDR1 is SGHTA and CDR2 FQGNSA. CDR3 size: 12 residues. CDR3 loop: CASSFAGNEQFF. The DNA of the CDR3 is TGTGCCAGCAGCTTCGCGGGGAATGAGCAGTTCTTC.

This chain links TRBV7-9 with TRBJ2-3; TRBD2 agrees at 10 bases. The CDR3 has 17 residues. Per the germline V gene, CDR1 is SEHNR and CDR2 is FQNEAQ (reference sequence). Unmatched junction bases numbered 16, after V lost 5 bases and J lost 8 bases. The CDR3 reads CASSPGSLAGDAVTQYF. Written as DNA, the CDR3 is TGTGCCAGCAGCCCAGGATCTCTAGCGGGAGACGCGGTTACGCAGTATTTT.

This clonotype was seen more than once but under ten times. The chain uses TRBV12-3 or TRBV12-4 and TRBJ1-4; TRBD1 agrees at 8 bases. This CDR3 comprises 14 residues. V lost 4 bases to trimming and J lost 10 bases; unmatched junction nucleotides: 8. Here the CDR3 DNA reads TGTGCCAGCAGTTCCAGGGGGCGACTGGGAAAACTGTTTTTT. Protein product: CASSSRGRLGKLFF.

The chain employs TRBV12-3 or TRBV12-4 and TRBJ2-1; 10 bases line up with TRBD2. Losses at the gene ends were 5 bases for V and 1 base for J; bases not matched to a gene: 2. This CDR3 spans 15 amino acids. The chain's CDR3 is CASSKAGGSYNEQFF. CDR3 in DNA: TGTGCCAGCAGTAAAGCGGGAGGGTCCTACAATGAGCAGTTCTTC.

This clonotype came up many times. The junction and the germline gene differ at one end; a read error may be behind it. The V gene is TRBV5-1, the J gene TRBJ1-1; TRBD1 agrees at 8 bases. The CDR3 has 14 residues. Germline V gene lookup returns CDR1 SGHRS and CDR2 YFSETQ. CDR3 sequence (DNA): TGTGCCAGCAGCTGGGGGACAGGGAACACTGAAGCTTTCTTT. Protein: CASSWGTGNTEAFF.

This clonotype was observed a handful of times. The chain joins TRBV3-1 to TRBJ2-5, with 13 positions matching TRBD2. The V gene end was trimmed by 4 bases and the J gene end by 1 base; junction bases not matched to a gene: 6. CDR3 length: 17 amino acids. Germline CDR1 and CDR2: LGHDT and YNNKEL (reference sequence). The CDR3 here is CASSLLLAGGLQETQYF. CDR3 nucleotides: TGTGCCAGCAGCCTACTACTAGCGGGAGGGCTCCAAGAGACCCAGTACTTC.

The chain joins TRBV5-1 to TRBJ2-5, with D possibly being TRBD1 (6 bases). Trimming took off 2 bases at V and 5 bases at J, with 22 bases between the two ends. Germline CDR1 SGHRS, CDR2 YFSETQ. The CDR3 length is 17 residues. CDR3 sequence (DNA): TGCGCCAGCAGCTTCCTCCCTCGGGGCAGGGGCGAGGAGACCCAGTACTTC. Amino acids: CASSFLPRGRGEETQYF. Combining the CDR3 with reference TRBV5-1 and TRBJ2-5 gives the whole variable domain KAGVTQTPRYLIKTRGQQVTLSCSPISGHRSVSWYQQTPGQGLQFLFEYFSETQRNKGNFPGRFSGRQFSNSRSEMNVSTLELGDSALYLCASSFLPRGRGEETQYFGPGTRLLVL.

The chain uses TRBV12-3 or TRBV12-4 and TRBJ2-1, with D hard to call. V lost 6 bases and J 2 bases, leaving 8 bases between the germline ends. This CDR3 region has 13 residues. CDR3 coding DNA: TGTGCCAGCAGGGCGCCCGCCTACAATGAGCAGTTCTTC. Amino acid sequence: CASRAPAYNEQFF.

The chain couples TRBV4-1 to TRBJ2-7; perhaps D is TRBD1 or TRBD2 (7 bases each). Germline values: CDR1 MGHRA, CDR2 YSYEKL. Deletions cut 0 bases from V and 4 bases from J, with 16 bases between. This CDR3 has 16 residues. The CDR3 nucleotides are TGCGCCAGCAGCCAAGATCTTCAGGGGGGGAGGTACGAGCAGTACTTC. It specifies CASSQDLQGGRYEQYF.

This clonotype was found a few times. The chain links TRBV25-1 to TRBJ2-5; tentative D call: TRBD1 (5 bases). With 1 base removed from V and 0 bases from J, the gap between germline ends came to 12 bases. The CDR3 extends over 16 amino acids. Germline CDR1 MGHDK, CDR2 SYGVNS. CDR3 nucleotides: TGTGCCAGCAGTGAATTCGAGACAGAGTACCAAGAGACCCAGTACTTC. This translates into CASSEFETEYQETQYF.

This clonotype occurred a few times. This rearrangement joins TRBV7-9 to TRBJ1-4, with D unclear. Germline V CDR1 and CDR2: SEHNR, FQNEAQ (reference sequence). The ends were cut back, 5 bases at V and 0 bases at J, with 10 bases in the middle. The CDR3 length is 15 residues. The CDR3: CASSKEAATNEKLFF. In nucleotides, the CDR3 is TGTGCCAGCAGCAAGGAAGCAGCAACTAATGAAAAACTGTTTTTT. Full variable domain (remainder filled in from reference TRBV7-9 and TRBJ1-4): DTGVSQNPRHKITKRGQNVTFRCDPISEHNRLYWYRQTLGQGPEFLTYFQNEAQLEKSRLLSDRFSAERPKGSFSTLEIQRTEQGDSAMYLCASSKEAATNEKLFFGSGTQLSVL.

This clonotype was picked up a small number of times. V is TRBV28 and J is TRBJ2-1; possible D gene TRBD2, 5 bases. Germline V gene lookup returns CDR1 MDHEN and CDR2 SYDVKM. V lost 5 bases and J lost 5, with 13 bases in between. The CDR3 spans 14 residues. CDR3 sequence reads: CASSPEDWDNEQFF. The CDR3 nucleotides read TGTGCCAGCAGTCCCGAGGACTGGGACAATGAGCAGTTCTTC.

V gene TRBV15 combines with J gene TRBJ2-7; 7 bases agree with TRBD2. Germline CDR1 reads LNHNV; CDR2 reads YYDKDF (reference sequence). The CDR3 extends over 13 amino acids. After removal of 11 bases from V and 0 bases from J, the junction contained 7 bases not matched to a gene. The CDR3 spells CAVRGGSSYEQYF. For the CDR3, the DNA is TGTGCCGTTCGCGGCGGGAGCTCCTACGAGCAGTACTTC. The entire variable domain, with the rest obtained from reference TRBV15 and TRBJ2-7, is as follows: DAMVIQNPRYQVTQFGKPVTLSCSQTLNHNVMYWYQQKSSQAPKLLFHYYDKDFNNEADTPDNFQSRRPNTSFCFLDIRSPGLGDTAMYLCAVRGGSSYEQYFGPGTRLTVT.

Comments on this clonotype: Its ends do not fully match the called genes, so a read error is possible. The rearrangement joins TRBV6-6 to TRBJ2-7; maybe TRBD1 (6 bases). In germline, CDR1 is MNHNY, CDR2 SVGAGI (reference sequence). The CDR3 extends over 16 amino acids. CDR3 in DNA: TGTGCCAGCAGACCCTGGACAGACCGTTCCTCCTGCGAGCAGTACTTC. The encoded protein is CASRPWTDRSSCEQYF.

This rearrangement joins TRBV12-3 or TRBV12-4 to TRBJ2-3; maybe TRBD2 (5 bases). The CDR3 runs to 15 residues. Trimming cost V 3 bases and J 0 bases, with 10 bases left between them. The CDR3 loop reads CASSFGELSTDTQYF. The CDR3 DNA is TGTGCCAGCAGTTTCGGGGAGCTGAGCACAGATACGCAGTATTTT.

The sample holds a few counts of this clonotype. V and J are TRBV6-2 or TRBV6-3 and TRBJ1-4; D uncertain. This CDR3 has 14 residues. V dropped 6 bases and J dropped 8 bases, with 16 bases sitting between them. Germline CDR1 is MNHEY and CDR2 is SVGEGT. The CDR3 bases are TGTGCCAGCAGACCGGGAGTCGTGGGGGAAAAACTGTTTTTT. Protein product: CASRPGVVGEKLFF.